This TCR beta chain was recorded in a study of Ad26.COV2.S vaccination and SARS-CoV-2 variants. Concerning this clone: What it binds is unknown.

Study-level results: Participants in the vaccine arm had higher spike-specific TCR breadth; placebo recipients had lower.

Treatment meaning: around 19 received Ad26.COV2.S at low or high dose, single or two shots; 5 received placebo; per-sample allocation not given. Each sample was drawn 63 days after the first injection (of vaccine or placebo). Sequenced by immunoSEQ multiplex PCR; TCRdb stores in-frame clones only, minus some. The data contain some 480,000 clones, around 90% of them singletons. The receptor comes from a person between 18 and 60 years old who received the Ad26.COV2.S COVID-19 vaccine or a placebo. The material sequenced was peripheral blood, taken in a trial of Ad26.COV2.S vaccine versus placebo.

The CDR3 loop reads CATSRDHKGGLAGLRNEQFF. The DNA of the CDR3 is TGTGCCACCAGCAGAGATCACAAGGGGGGACTAGCGGGACTAAGGAATGAGCAGTTCTTC. V and J are TRBV15 and TRBJ2-1; TRBD2 matches 13 bases. Germline-derived CDR1 and CDR2 are LNHNV and YYDKDF (reference sequence). The CDR3 totals 20 residues. The V segment lost 0 bases and the J segment 7 bases; nucleotides outside the gene matches: 15.